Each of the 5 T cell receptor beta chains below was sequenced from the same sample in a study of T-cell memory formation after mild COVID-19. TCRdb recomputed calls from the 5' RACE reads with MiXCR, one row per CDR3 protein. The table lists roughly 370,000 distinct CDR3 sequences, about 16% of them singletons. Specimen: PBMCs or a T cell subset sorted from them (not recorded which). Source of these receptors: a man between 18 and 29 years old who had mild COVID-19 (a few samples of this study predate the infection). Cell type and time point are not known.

CDR3 loop: CATSSLAAYGYTF. CDR3 nucleotides: TGTGCCACCAGCAGCCTGGCCGCGTATGGCTACACCTTC. The gene calls are TRBV15 and TRBJ1-2; no clear D. The germline V gene has CDR1 LNHNV and CDR2 YYDKDF (reference sequence). Trimming removed 3 bases from V and 5 bases from J, with 10 bases in between. This CDR3 has 13 residues.

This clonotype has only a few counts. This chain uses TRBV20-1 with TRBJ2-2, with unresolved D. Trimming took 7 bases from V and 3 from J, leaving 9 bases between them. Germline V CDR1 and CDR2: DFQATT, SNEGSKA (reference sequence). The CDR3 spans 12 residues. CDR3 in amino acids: CSGVADTGELFF. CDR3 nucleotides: TGCAGTGGGGTAGCAGACACCGGGGAGCTGTTTTTT.

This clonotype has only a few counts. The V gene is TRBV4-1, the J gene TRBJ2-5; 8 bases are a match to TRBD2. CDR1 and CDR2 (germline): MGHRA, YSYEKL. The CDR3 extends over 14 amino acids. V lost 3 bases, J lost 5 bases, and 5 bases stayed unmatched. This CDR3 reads CASSQGLVGETQYF. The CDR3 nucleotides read TGCGCCAGCAGCCAGGGACTAGTGGGGGAGACCCAGTACTTC.

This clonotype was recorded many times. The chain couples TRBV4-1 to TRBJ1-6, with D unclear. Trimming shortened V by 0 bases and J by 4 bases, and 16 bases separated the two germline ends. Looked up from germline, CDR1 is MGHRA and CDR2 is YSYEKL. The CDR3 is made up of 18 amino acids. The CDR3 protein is CASSQDLRQEPYNSPLHF. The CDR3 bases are TGCGCCAGCAGCCAAGATTTGCGTCAGGAGCCTTATAATTCACCCCTCCACTTT.

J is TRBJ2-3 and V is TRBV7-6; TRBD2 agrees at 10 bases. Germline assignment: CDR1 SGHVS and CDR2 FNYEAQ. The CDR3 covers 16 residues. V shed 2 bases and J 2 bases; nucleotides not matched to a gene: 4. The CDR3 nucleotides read TGTGCCAGCAGCTTACTAAGCGGGGGGGCCACAGATACGCAGTATTTT. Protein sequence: CASSLLSGGATDTQYF.